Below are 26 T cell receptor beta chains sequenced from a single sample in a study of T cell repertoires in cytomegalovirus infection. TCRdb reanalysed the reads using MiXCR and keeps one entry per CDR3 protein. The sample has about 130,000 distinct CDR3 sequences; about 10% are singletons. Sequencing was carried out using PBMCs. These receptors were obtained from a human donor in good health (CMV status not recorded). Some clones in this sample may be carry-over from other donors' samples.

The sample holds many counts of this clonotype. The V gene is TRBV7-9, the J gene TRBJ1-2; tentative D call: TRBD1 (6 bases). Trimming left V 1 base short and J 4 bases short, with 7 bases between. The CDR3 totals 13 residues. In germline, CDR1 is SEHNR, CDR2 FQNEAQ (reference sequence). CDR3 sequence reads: CASSLGGGYGYTF. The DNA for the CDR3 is TGTGCCAGCAGCTTAGGAGGGGGCTATGGCTACACCTTC.

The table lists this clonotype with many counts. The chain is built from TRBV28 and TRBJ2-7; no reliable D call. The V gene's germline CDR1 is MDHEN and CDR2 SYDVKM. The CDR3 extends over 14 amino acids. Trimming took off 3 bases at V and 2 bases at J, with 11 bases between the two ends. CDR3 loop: CASSLVALPYEQYF. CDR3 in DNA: TGTGCCAGCAGTTTGGTTGCCCTACCCTACGAGCAGTACTTC.

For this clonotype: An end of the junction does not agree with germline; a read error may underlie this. The CDR3 DNA reads as TGTGCCAGCAGAGAGGACTGGCTGGCAGATACGCAGTATTTC. Amino acid sequence: CASREDWLADTQYF. The chain combines TRBV5-4 with TRBJ2-3, with D possibly TRBD2 on 5 matching bases. This CDR3 is 14 amino acids long. CDR1 is SGHNT, CDR2 YYREEE, per germline (reference sequence).

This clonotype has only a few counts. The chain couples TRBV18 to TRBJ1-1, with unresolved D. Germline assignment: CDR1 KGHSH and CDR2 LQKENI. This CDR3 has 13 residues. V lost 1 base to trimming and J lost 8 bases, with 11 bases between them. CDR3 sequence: CASSPLPAGEAFF. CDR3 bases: TGTGCCAGCTCACCACTTCCGGCAGGCGAAGCTTTCTTT.

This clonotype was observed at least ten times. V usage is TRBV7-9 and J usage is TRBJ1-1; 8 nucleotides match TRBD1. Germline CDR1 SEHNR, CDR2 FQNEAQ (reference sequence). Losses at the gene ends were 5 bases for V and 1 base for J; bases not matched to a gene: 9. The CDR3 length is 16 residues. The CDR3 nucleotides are TGTGCCAGCAGCCCAGGACAGGGCTGGGGGAACACTGAAGCTTTCTTT. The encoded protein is CASSPGQGWGNTEAFF.

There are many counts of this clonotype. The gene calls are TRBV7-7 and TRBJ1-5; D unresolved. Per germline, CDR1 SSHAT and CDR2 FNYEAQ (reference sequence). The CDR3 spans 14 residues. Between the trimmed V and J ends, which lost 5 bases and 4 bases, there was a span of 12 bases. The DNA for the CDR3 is TGTGCCAGCAGCCTCTATTGGGATAATCAGCCCCAGCATTTT. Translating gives CASSLYWDNQPQHF.

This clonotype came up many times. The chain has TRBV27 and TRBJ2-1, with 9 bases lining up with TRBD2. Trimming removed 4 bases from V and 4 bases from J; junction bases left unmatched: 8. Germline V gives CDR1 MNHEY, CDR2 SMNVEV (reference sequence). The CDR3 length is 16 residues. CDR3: CASSSGGRVIYNEQFF. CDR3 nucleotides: TGTGCCAGCAGTTCCGGCGGGAGGGTTATTTACAATGAGCAGTTCTTC.

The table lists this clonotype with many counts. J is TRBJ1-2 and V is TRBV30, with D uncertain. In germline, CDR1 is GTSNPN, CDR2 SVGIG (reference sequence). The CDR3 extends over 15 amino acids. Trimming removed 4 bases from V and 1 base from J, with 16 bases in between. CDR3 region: CAWNHETGHNYGYTF. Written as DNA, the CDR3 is TGTGCCTGGAACCACGAGACGGGCCATAACTATGGCTACACCTTC.

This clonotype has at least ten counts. The CDR3 loop is CASSHWGGALYNEQFF. CDR3 bases: TGTGCCAGCAGCCACTGGGGGGGGGCCCTGTACAATGAGCAGTTCTTC. This chain joins TRBV7-8 and TRBJ2-1, with D perhaps TRBD2 (7 bases). The CDR3 runs 16 residues. Germline V gives CDR1 SGHVS, CDR2 FQNEAQ. V shed 5 bases and J shed 4 bases, with 18 bases lying between them.

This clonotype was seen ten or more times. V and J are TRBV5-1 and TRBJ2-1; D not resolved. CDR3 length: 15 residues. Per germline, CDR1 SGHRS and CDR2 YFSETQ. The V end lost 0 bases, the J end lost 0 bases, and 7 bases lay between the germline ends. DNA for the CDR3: TGCGCCAGCAGCTTGGCCTTGGACTCCTACAATGAGCAGTTCTTC. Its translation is CASSLALDSYNEQFF. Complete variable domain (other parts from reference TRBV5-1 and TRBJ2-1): KAGVTQTPRYLIKTRGQQVTLSCSPISGHRSVSWYQQTPGQGLQFLFEYFSETQRNKGNFPGRFSGRQFSNSRSEMNVSTLELGDSALYLCASSLALDSYNEQFFGPGTRLTVL.

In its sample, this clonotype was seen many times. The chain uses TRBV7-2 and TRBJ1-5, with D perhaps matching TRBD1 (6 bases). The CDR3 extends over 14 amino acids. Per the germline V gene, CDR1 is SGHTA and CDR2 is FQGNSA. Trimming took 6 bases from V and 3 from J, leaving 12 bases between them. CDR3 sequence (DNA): TGTGCCAGCAGTTCTGGACAGATCAATCAGCCCCAGCATTTT. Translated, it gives CASSSGQINQPQHF.

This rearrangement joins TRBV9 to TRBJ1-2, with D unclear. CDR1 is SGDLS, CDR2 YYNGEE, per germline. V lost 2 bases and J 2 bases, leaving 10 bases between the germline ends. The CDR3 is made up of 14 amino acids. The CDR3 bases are TGTGCCAGCAGCGTCGGCAGGAGCAACTATGGCTACACCTTC. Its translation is CASSVGRSNYGYTF.

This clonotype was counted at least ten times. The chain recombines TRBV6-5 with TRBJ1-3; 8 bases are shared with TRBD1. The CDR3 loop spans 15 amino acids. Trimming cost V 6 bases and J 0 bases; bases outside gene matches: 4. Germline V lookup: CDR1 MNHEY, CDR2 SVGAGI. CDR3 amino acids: CASSDRGSSGNTIYF. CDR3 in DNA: TGTGCCAGCAGCGACAGGGGCAGCTCTGGAAACACCATATATTTT.

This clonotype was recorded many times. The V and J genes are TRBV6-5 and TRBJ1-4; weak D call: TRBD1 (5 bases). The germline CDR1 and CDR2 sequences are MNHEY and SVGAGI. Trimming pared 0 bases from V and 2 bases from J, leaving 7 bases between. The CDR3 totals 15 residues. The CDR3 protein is CASSYSGRTNEKLFF. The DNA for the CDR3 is TGTGCCAGCAGTTACTCGGGACGGACTAATGAAAAACTGTTTTTT.

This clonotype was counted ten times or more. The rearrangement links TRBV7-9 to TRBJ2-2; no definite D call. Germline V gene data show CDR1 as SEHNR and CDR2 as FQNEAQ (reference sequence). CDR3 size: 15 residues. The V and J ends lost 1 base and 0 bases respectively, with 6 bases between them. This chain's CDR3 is CASSLDGPNTGELFF. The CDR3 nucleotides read TGTGCCAGCAGCTTAGACGGTCCGAACACCGGGGAGCTGTTTTTT.

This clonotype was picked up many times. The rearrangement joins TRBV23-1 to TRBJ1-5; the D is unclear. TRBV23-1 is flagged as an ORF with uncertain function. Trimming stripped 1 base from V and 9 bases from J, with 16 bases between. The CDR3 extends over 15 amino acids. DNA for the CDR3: TGCGCCAGCAGTCAATTGGTCTATGGTCCGGGGCCCCAGCATTTT. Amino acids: CASSQLVYGPGPQHF.

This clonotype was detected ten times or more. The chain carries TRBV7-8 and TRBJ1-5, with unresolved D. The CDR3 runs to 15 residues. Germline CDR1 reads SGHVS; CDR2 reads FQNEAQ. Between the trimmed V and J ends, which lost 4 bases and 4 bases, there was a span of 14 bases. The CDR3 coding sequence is TGTGCCAGCAGCTCGATGGGCCCCATAAATCAGCCCCAGCATTTT. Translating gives CASSSMGPINQPQHF.

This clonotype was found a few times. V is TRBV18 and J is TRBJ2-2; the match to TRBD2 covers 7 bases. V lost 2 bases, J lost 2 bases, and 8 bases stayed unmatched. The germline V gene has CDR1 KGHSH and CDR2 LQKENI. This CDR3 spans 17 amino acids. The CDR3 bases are TGTGCCAGCTCACCAACATCGGGGGGTGATAACACCGGGGAGCTGTTTTTT. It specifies CASSPTSGGDNTGELFF.

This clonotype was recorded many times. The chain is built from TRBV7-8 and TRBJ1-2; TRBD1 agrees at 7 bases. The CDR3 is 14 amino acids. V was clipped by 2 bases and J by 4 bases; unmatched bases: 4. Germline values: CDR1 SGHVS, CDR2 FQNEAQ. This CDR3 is CASSLLGTVYGYTF. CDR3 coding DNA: TGTGCCAGCAGCTTACTTGGGACAGTCTATGGCTACACCTTC.

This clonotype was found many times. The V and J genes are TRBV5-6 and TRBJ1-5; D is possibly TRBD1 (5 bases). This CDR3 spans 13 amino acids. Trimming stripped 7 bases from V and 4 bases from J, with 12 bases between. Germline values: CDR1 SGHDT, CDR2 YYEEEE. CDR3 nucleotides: TGTGCCAGCGGCACCCGGGGGAATCAGCCCCAGCATTTT. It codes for CASGTRGNQPQHF.

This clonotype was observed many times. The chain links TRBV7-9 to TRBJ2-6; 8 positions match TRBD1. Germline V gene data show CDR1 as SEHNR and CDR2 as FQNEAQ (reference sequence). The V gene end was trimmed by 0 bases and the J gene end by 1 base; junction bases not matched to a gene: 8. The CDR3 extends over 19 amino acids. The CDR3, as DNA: TGTGCCAGCAGCTTAGCGAGTGTCAGGGGGCGTTCTGGGGCCAACGTCCTGACTTTC. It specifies CASSLASVRGRSGANVLTF.

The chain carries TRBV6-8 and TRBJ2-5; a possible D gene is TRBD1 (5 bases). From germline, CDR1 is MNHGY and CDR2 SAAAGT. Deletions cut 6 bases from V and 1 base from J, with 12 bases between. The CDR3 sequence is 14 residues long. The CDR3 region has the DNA TGTGCCAGCAGACGCCACGACAGCCAAGAGACCCAGTACTTC. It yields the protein CASRRHDSQETQYF.

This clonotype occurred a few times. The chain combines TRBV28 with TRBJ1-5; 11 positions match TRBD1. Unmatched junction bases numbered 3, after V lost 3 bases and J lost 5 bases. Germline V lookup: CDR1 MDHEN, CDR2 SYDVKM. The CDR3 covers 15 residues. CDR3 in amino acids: CASSFRTGGYQPQHF. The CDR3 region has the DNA TGTGCCAGCAGTTTCCGGACAGGGGGCTATCAGCCCCAGCATTTT.

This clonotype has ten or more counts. CDR3 DNA sequence: TGTGCCAGCAGTGCACTAGCGGGGTCCTACGAGCAGTACTTC. This gives the protein CASSALAGSYEQYF. The J gene is TRBJ2-7, the V gene TRBV2, with 10 bases that match TRBD2. The germline gives CDR1 SNHLY, CDR2 FYNNEI. This CDR3 is built from 14 residues. V dropped 4 bases and J dropped 1; count of bases not matched to a gene: 1.

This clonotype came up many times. CDR3: CATSRSLPGADTQYF. The CDR3 nucleotides read TGTGCCACCAGCAGATCCTTACCAGGGGCGGATACGCAGTATTTT. The V and J genes are TRBV15 and TRBJ2-3; D is perhaps TRBD1 (6 bases). CDR1 is LNHNV, CDR2 YYDKDF, per germline (reference sequence). This CDR3 comprises 15 residues. V lost 2 bases and J lost 6, with 15 bases in between.

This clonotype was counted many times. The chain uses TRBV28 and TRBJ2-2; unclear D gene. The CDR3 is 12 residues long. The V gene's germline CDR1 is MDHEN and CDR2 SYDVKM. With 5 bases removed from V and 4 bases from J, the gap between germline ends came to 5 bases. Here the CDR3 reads CASSPPTGELFF. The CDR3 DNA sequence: TGTGCCAGCAGTCCACCCACCGGGGAGCTGTTTTTT.